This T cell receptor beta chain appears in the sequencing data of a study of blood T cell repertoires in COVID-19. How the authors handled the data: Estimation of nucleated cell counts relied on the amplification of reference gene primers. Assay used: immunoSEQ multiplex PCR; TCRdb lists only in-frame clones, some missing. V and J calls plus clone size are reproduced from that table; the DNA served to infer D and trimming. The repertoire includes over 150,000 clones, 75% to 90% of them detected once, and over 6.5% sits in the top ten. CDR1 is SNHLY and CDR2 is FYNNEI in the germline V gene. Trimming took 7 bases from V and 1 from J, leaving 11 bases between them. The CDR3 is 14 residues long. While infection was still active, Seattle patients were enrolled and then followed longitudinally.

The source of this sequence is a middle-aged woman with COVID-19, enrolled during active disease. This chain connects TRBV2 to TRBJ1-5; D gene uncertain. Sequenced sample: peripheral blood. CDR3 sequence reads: CASKPGWSNQPQHF. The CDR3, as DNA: TGTGCCAGCAAGCCAGGTTGGAGCAATCAGCCCCAGCATTTT.